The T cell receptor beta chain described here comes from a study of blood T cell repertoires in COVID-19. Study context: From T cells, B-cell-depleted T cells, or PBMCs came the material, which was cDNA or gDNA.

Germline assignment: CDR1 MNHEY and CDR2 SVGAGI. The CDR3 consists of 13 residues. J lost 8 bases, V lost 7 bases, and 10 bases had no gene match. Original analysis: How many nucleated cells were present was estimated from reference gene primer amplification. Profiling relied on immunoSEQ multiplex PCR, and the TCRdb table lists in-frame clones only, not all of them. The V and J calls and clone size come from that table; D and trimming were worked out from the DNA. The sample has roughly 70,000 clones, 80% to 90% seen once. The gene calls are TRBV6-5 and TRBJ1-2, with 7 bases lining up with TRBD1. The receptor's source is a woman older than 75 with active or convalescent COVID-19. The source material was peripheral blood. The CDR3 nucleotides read TGTGCCAGCACTCAAGGAGGGACAGAAGGCTACACCTTC. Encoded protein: CASTQGGTEGYTF.